Following are 14 T cell receptor beta chains from one sample sequenced in a study of spatial heterogeneity in lung cancer. Whole-study findings and limits: Mutation tallies in tumors tracked expanded intratumoral alpha and beta TCR counts.

Their antigen targets remain unknown. Time point defined: sample taken at primary tumor resection. TCRdb re-called the 5' RACE reads through MiXCR, storing one row per CDR3 protein. The sample records about 1,500 distinct CDR3 sequences, around 10% being singletons. Material: lung tumor tissue, obtained at surgery. The origin of the receptors is a female donor with early-stage non-small cell lung cancer.

In this sample, this clonotype is medium-sized. The library was built for alpha chains, so this beta chain is an off-target read and its size means little. The chain joins TRBV4-2 to TRBJ2-3; 7 positions agree with TRBD2. The CDR3 extends over 12 amino acids. CDR1 is LGHNA, CDR2 YNFKEQ, per germline. J lost 12 bases, V lost 0 bases, and 3 bases had no gene match. The DNA of the CDR3 is TGTGCCAGCAGCCAAGATTTAGCGGGTCAGTATTTT. Protein: CASSQDLAGQYF.

This clonotype rates as medium-sized (0.01 to 0.1%). For a library built for alpha chains, this beta chain is a stray read; little rests on its size. The rearrangement uses TRBV20-1 and TRBJ1-4; 7 bases are a match to TRBD1. There are 16 residues in the CDR3. Germline CDR1 reads DFQATT; CDR2 reads SNEGSKA (reference sequence). Trimming took 0 bases from V and 7 from J; bases not matched to a gene: 11. CDR3 in amino acids: CSARDPRGGGGEKLFF. The CDR3 nucleotides are TGCAGTGCTAGAGATCCCCGAGGGGGCGGTGGTGAAAAACTGTTTTTT.

By sample share, this clonotype is medium-sized. Little can be read into the size of this beta chain, an off-target read in a library designed for alpha chains. The chain employs TRBV7-2 and TRBJ2-7; 8 nucleotides agree with TRBD1. CDR3 length: 17 residues. The ends lost 1 base at V and 4 bases at J; junction bases unmatched: 12. Looked up from germline, CDR1 is SGHTA and CDR2 is FQGNSA. CDR3 residues: CASSLGRPGTGGYEQYF. The CDR3, as DNA: TGTGCCAGCAGCTTAGGACGCCCAGGGACAGGAGGTTACGAGCAGTACTTC.

Relative to its sample, this clonotype is large (0.1 to 1%). A library made for alpha chains picked up this beta chain off target, so its size means little. The genes are TRBV7-9 and TRBJ2-1; TRBD2 aligns across 9 bases. The CDR3 has 17 residues. Germline V gives CDR1 SEHNR, CDR2 FQNEAQ (reference sequence). V shed 5 bases, J shed 2 bases, and the junction held 10 bases outside the gene matches. The CDR3: CASSRFSGSGTYNEQFF. CDR3 in DNA: TGTGCCAGCAGCCGCTTTAGCGGGAGTGGAACCTACAATGAGCAGTTCTTC.

A few counts support this clonotype. With the library built for alpha chains, this beta chain is off target and its frequency is not meaningful. V is TRBV20-1 and J is TRBJ2-1; no definite D call. The CDR3 has 12 amino acids. V dropped 0 bases and J dropped 6 bases, with 6 bases sitting between them. Germline V gene data show CDR1 as DFQATT and CDR2 as SNEGSKA (reference sequence). The CDR3 region is CSARDAVNEQFF. The CDR3 coding sequence is TGCAGTGCTAGAGATGCTGTCAATGAGCAGTTCTTC.

In this sample, this clonotype is medium-sized (0.01 to 0.1%). A library prepared for alpha chains yielded this beta chain as an off-target read; its size is of little meaning. The chain recombines TRBV20-1 with TRBJ2-5; 7 bases line up with TRBD2. Germline lookup yields CDR1 DFQATT and CDR2 SNEGSKA (reference sequence). Losses at the gene ends were 1 base for V and 9 bases for J; bases not matched to a gene: 14. CDR3 length: 15 amino acids. The CDR3 DNA reads TGCAGTGCTAGAGCTGTGAGCGGGGCCGCGGGGGCCCAGTACTTC. Translating it yields CSARAVSGAAGAQYF.

A remark on this clonotype: Since the library was made to target alpha chains, this beta chain is a stray read and its abundance is not meaningful. The J gene is TRBJ2-2, the V gene TRBV7-2; 9 bases are a match to TRBD2. V trimming: 1 base; J trimming: 5 bases; junction bases outside the gene matches: 8. The germline gives CDR1 SGHTA, CDR2 FQGNSA. The CDR3 loop spans 17 amino acids. CDR3 in amino acids: CASSLEPPGLATGELFF. In DNA, the CDR3 is TGTGCCAGCAGCTTAGAGCCTCCGGGACTAGCAACCGGGGAGCTGTTTTTT.

This clonotype ranks as medium-sized. This beta chain is a stray read from a library made for alpha chains; its abundance is not meaningful. J is TRBJ2-7 and V is TRBV19; D remains ambiguous. Trimming took 5 bases from V and 5 from J, leaving 7 bases between them. CDR1 is LNHDA, CDR2 SQIVND, per germline (reference sequence). The CDR3 is made up of 11 amino acids. For the CDR3, the DNA is TGTGCCAGTAGTCTCAGCGACGAGCAGTACTTC. Its protein product is CASSLSDEQYF.

This clonotype has just a few counts. This beta chain is a stray sequence in a library constructed for alpha chains; its clone size is not meaningful. The chain combines TRBV20-1 with TRBJ2-7; the D gene could be TRBD1 or TRBD2 (5 bases each). The CDR3 sequence is 13 residues long. V lost 5 bases to trimming and J lost 9 bases, with 20 bases between them. CDR1 is DFQATT and CDR2 is SNEGSKA in the germline V gene (reference sequence). CDR3 nucleotides: TGCAGTGCTTGGGGACGTAGGGCCCTTGGGCAGTACTTC. The encoded protein is CSAWGRRALGQYF.

Judged by abundance, this clonotype is large. Since the library was made to target alpha chains, this beta chain is a stray read and its abundance is not meaningful. The rearrangement joins TRBV20-1 to TRBJ2-2; D not resolved. The CDR3 sequence is 14 residues long. Germline CDR1 and CDR2: DFQATT and SNEGSKA (reference sequence). Trimming took 3 bases from V and 0 from J, leaving 8 bases between them. The CDR3 protein is CSASGPANTGELFF. CDR3 nucleotide sequence: TGCAGTGCTAGCGGTCCCGCGAACACCGGGGAGCTGTTTTTT.

By its share, this clonotype is medium-sized (0.01 to 0.1%). For a library built for alpha chains, this beta chain is a stray read; little rests on its size. The chain recombines TRBV7-2 with TRBJ2-7; TRBD2 matches at 13 bases. With V trimmed by 3 bases and J by 0 bases, 5 bases remained unmatched. The germline gives CDR1 SGHTA, CDR2 FQGNSA. The CDR3 sequence is 17 residues long. The CDR3 nucleotides read TGTGCCAGCAGCTTCTGGACTAGCGGGAGAACCTCCTACGAGCAGTACTTC. Residues: CASSFWTSGRTSYEQYF.

This clonotype was seen only a few times. Found in a library prepared for alpha chains, this beta chain is an off-target read, and its abundance has little meaning. The gene calls are TRBV20-1 and TRBJ2-3; 7 bases are a match to TRBD1. Germline V gene lookup returns CDR1 DFQATT and CDR2 SNEGSKA (reference sequence). The CDR3 extends over 13 amino acids. Written as DNA, the CDR3 is TGCAGCCCGGGACAGCCGAGCACAGATACGCAGTATTTT. Translating gives CSPGQPSTDTQYF.

By its share, this clonotype is medium-sized. As an off-target read in a library built for alpha chains, this beta chain has a frequency of little significance. The V call is TRBV6-5, the J call TRBJ2-7; no clear D. V gave up 9 bases and J gave up 4 bases, with 7 bases separating them. This CDR3 has 10 amino acids. Germline V gene lookup returns CDR1 MNHEY and CDR2 SVGAGI. CDR3 nucleotide sequence: TGTGCCAGTGGAGCTTACGAGCAGTACTTC. It yields the protein CASGAYEQYF.

Regarding this clonotype: This beta chain appears as a stray read in a library generated for alpha chains; its size is not informative. The V gene is TRBV7-2, the J gene TRBJ2-6; D is ambiguous. V was cut by 5 bases and J by 4 bases, with 6 bases left in between. The CDR3 totals 13 residues. Germline CDR1 and CDR2: SGHTA and FQGNSA. The CDR3 DNA reads TGTGCCAGCAGCATAGGGGGGGCCAACGTCCTGACTTTC. It yields the protein CASSIGGANVLTF. The full variable domain, its missing parts supplied by reference TRBV7-2 and TRBJ2-6, is GAGVSQSPSNKVTEKGKDVELRCDPISGHTALYWYRQSLGQGLEFLIYFQGNSAPDKSGLPSDRFSAERTGGSVSTLTIQRTQQEDSAVYLCASSIGGANVLTFGAGSRLTVL.